The rows below give T cell receptor beta chains drawn from one sample of a study of shared clonotypes between healthy human individuals. Profiled with immunoSEQ multiplex PCR; TCRdb holds only in-frame clones, not every one. The sample comprises about 2.2 million clones, 85% to 95% of which are singletons, and roughly 1.8% rests with the top ten. The sample was naive CD8+ T cells from PBMCs. These receptors were obtained from a man aged 18 to 29 in good health. Some clones in this sample may be carry-over from other donors' samples. Both conserved end residues are part of each CDR3. Each record gives: clone size, J gene, V gene, D gene, CDR3 protein, CDR3 DNA. D genes are given only for firm matches. The size of a clone is reported for some rows only, either as once, few or many, or as a class for expanded clones.

size: once; J: TRBJ1-1; V: TRBV9; D: NA; CDR3: CASSVVGHENTEAFF; DNA: TGTGCCAGCAGCGTAGTGGGACATGAGAACACTGAAGCTTTCTTT
size: NA; J: TRBJ1-2; V: TRBV7-8; D: TRBD1; CDR3: CASSSLRTGVNYGYTF; DNA: TGTGCCAGCAGCTCCCTAAGGACAGGGGTCAACTATGGCTACACCTTC
size: NA; J: TRBJ2-3; V: TRBV28; D: TRBD2; CDR3: CASSLSVQTSPSTDTQYF; DNA: TGTGCCAGCAGTTTATCCGTTCAGACTAGCCCGAGCACAGATACGCAGTATTTT
size: NA; J: TRBJ1-6; V: TRBV2; D: NA; CDR3: CASSGNSPLHF; DNA: TGTGCCAGCAGTGGCAATTCACCCCTCCACTTT
size: NA; J: TRBJ1-6; V: TRBV7-9; D: NA; CDR3: CASSPQGSAYNSPLHF; DNA: TGTGCCAGCAGCCCTCAGGGGAGCGCCTATAATTCACCCCTCCACTTT
size: NA; J: TRBJ2-7; V: TRBV29-1; D: TRBD2; CDR3: CSVEVGGFTGLEQYF; DNA: TGCAGCGTTGAAGTCGGGGGGTTCACGGGACTTGAGCAGTACTTC
size: few; J: TRBJ1-1; V: TRBV10-3; D: NA; CDR3: CAISYGANTEAFF; DNA: TGTGCCATCAGTTATGGCGCGAACACTGAAGCTTTCTTT
size: NA; J: TRBJ1-1; V: TRBV6-5; D: NA; CDR3: CASSYSGQIVTEAFF; DNA: TGTGCCAGCAGTTACTCGGGGCAGATAGTCACTGAAGCTTTCTTT
size: NA; J: TRBJ1-1; V: TRBV29-1; D: NA; CDR3: CSVEGITTGTGTEAFF; DNA: TGCAGCGTTGAAGGGATCACTACCGGGACGGGCACTGAAGCTTTCTTT
size: NA; J: TRBJ2-7; V: TRBV6-6; D: NA; CDR3: CASRRVDEQYF; DNA: TGTGCCAGCAGAAGAGTTGACGAGCAGTACTTC
size: NA; J: TRBJ2-1; V: TRBV13; D: NA; CDR3: CASSPRGTNEQFF; DNA: TGTGCCAGCAGCCCGAGGGGGACCAATGAGCAGTTCTTC
size: NA; J: TRBJ1-2; V: TRBV21-1; D: NA; CDR3: CAGYSGTGGGYYGYTF; DNA: TGTGCCGGGTACTCGGGGACAGGGGGTGGATACTATGGCTACACCTTC
size: once; J: TRBJ2-7; V: TRBV6-6; D: NA; CDR3: CASSYSLRSSYEQYF; DNA: TGTGCCAGCAGTTACTCTCTCCGTAGCTCCTACGAGCAGTACTTC
size: NA; J: TRBJ2-7; V: TRBV7-9; D: TRBD2; CDR3: CASSSLGGGEQYF; DNA: TGTGCCAGCAGCTCCCTTGGGGGGGGCGAGCAGTACTTC
size: NA; J: TRBJ2-7; V: TRBV6-1; D: TRBD1; CDR3: CASSAGTGSYEQYF; DNA: TGTGCCAGCAGTGCCGGGACAGGGAGCTACGAGCAGTACTTC
size: NA; J: TRBJ2-1; V: TRBV11-1; D: TRBD2; CDR3: CASSQGLAGGNEQFF; DNA: TGTGCCAGCAGCCAGGGACTAGCGGGAGGAAATGAGCAGTTCTTC
size: NA; J: TRBJ1-4; V: TRBV7-9; D: NA; CDR3: CASSLHENEKLFF; DNA: TGTGCCAGCAGCTTACACGAGAATGAAAAACTGTTTTTT
size: NA; J: TRBJ1-2; V: TRBV9; D: NA; CDR3: CASSVAGVGYTF; DNA: TGTGCCAGCAGCGTAGCGGGGGTTGGCTACACCTTC
size: NA; J: TRBJ1-1; V: TRBV7-9; D: NA; CDR3: CASSSFDGPNTEAFF; DNA: TGTGCCAGCAGCTCATTCGACGGTCCGAACACTGAAGCTTTCTTT
size: NA; J: TRBJ1-5; V: TRBV18; D: NA; CDR3: CASSPGPPGRSNQPQHF; DNA: TGTGCCAGCTCACCCGGGCCTCCCGGTCGTAGCAATCAGCCCCAGCATTTT
size: NA; J: TRBJ2-5; V: TRBV7-8; D: NA; CDR3: CASREVGGGFGETQYF; DNA: TGTGCCAGCAGAGAGGTCGGGGGCGGTTTTGGAGAGACCCAGTACTTC
size: NA; J: TRBJ2-1; V: TRBV7-3; D: NA; CDR3: CASSSPGTGDTEQFF; DNA: TGTGCCAGCAGCTCTCCCGGGACGGGAGATACTGAGCAGTTCTTC
size: NA; J: TRBJ1-5; V: TRBV27; D: TRBD1; CDR3: CASSDRVGQPQHF; DNA: TGTGCCAGCAGTGACAGGGTCGGGCAGCCCCAGCATTTT
size: NA; J: TRBJ1-2; V: TRBV15; D: NA; CDR3: CATADKVGNYGYTF; DNA: TGTGCCACCGCGGATAAGGTTGGGAACTATGGCTACACCTTC